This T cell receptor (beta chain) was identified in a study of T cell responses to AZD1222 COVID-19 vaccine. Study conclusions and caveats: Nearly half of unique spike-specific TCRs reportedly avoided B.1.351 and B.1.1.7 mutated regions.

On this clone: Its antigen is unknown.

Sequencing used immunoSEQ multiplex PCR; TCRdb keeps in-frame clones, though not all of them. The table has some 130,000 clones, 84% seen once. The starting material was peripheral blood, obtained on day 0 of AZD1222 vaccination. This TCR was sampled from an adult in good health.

This CDR3 is CASSLALDEQFF. The CDR3 nucleotides read TGCGCCAGCAGCTTGGCCCTGGATGAGCAGTTCTTC. This sequence joins TRBV5-1 and TRBJ2-1; D not resolved. The CDR3 has 12 residues. The germline CDR1 and CDR2 sequences are SGHRS and YFSETQ. V lost 0 bases and J 8 bases, leaving 6 bases between the germline ends.